This T cell receptor beta chain was sequenced for a study of blood T cells in healthy people across ages. Findings and limits, study-wide: Unsorted PBMCs ruled out conclusive naive versus antigen-experienced comparison.

As for this clonotype: Its antigen remains unidentified.

PCR was performed a second time for roughly 7 to 12 cycles using a sample-barcoded 5' primer and a J-beta primer mix. TCRdb passed the 5' RACE reads through MiXCR, listing each CDR3 protein once. The sample yields about 930,000 distinct CDR3 sequences, approximately 32% seen once. In germline, CDR1 is SQVTM, CDR2 ANQGSEA. The ends were cut back, 5 bases at V and 4 bases at J, with 12 bases in the middle. The CDR3 runs 12 residues. Peripheral blood was drawn, roughly 10 milliliters per donor. These same data were also listed under a study on T cells of mothers and their children. That publication notes: All donors were healthy and Caucasian; they were three mothers and their six children. Slightly higher but non-significant overlap marked related mother-child pairs versus unrelated pairs.

Source material: blood. The clonotype comes from a woman between 40 and 50 years old in good health. The V gene is TRBV29-1, the J gene TRBJ2-7; no definite D call. The DNA of the CDR3 is TGCAGCGTTCGCGGCACCGATTACGAGCAGTACTTC. This sequence encodes CSVRGTDYEQYF.